This T cell receptor beta chain originates from a study of control samples from healthy donors and cancer patients. Data came from immunoSEQ multiplex PCR; TCRdb stores just in-frame clones and leaves some out. Of tens of thousands of clones in the sample, roughly 90% were seen once. The V gene lost 5 bases and the J gene lost 4 bases, with 8 bases spanning the gap. The CDR3 runs to 11 residues. Germline values: CDR1 SQVTM, CDR2 ANQGSEA. The receptor comes from a man aged 25 to 40 with colorectal cancer. The chain uses TRBV29-1 and TRBJ1-2, with D uncertain. Material: PBMCs. Written as DNA, the CDR3 is TGCAGCGTTCCAGGATCCTATGGCTACACCTTC. Its translation: CSVPGSYGYTF.